This TCR beta chain is drawn from a study of vaccination and CD4 T cells after COVID-19. Study context: Taking of post-vaccine samples occurred a median about 70 days after dose two (range 14 to 241).

To note about this clonotype: Its antigen is currently unknown.

The treatment is: roughly nine-day PBMC culture with coronavirus spike peptide pools or control peptides (ViraFEST assay). With the Oncomine TCR Beta short-read assay, DNA from cultured CD4+ T cells was sequenced. MiXCR, applied by TCRdb to the PCR reads, yields one record per CDR3 protein. The sample consists of about 14,000 distinct CDR3 sequences, over 25% of them appearing once. The CDR3 runs 11 residues. The V end was cut by 6 bases, the J end by 3 bases, with 5 bases between. Germline V CDR1 and CDR2: DFQATT, SNEGSKA (reference sequence). This chain uses TRBV20-1 with TRBJ2-2; no definite D call. The specimen was CD4+ T cells from blood, cultured in vitro, collected before SARS-CoV-2 vaccination. The receptor comes from a human donor who received a COVID-19 vaccine. CDR3 amino acids: CSAPDTGELFF. DNA for the CDR3: TGCAGTGCACCCGACACCGGGGAGCTGTTTTTT.